Given below is one T cell receptor beta chain in context. This clonotype was seen more than once but under ten times. The target of this receptor is not known. Base qualities are missing; no much larger clone stands one base away. The data stem from a study of blood T cells in healthy people across ages (dated by TCRdb to between 2015 and 2016). The study in broad terms: In model experiments, roughly one uniquely barcoded TCR beta cDNA molecule per two T cells was captured by template switching. Age-related changes in TCR beta repertoire diversity were measured in the study by deep sequencing normalized with unique cDNA molecular identifiers. Donors were grouped into four age groups: young (average roughly 17 years), middle-aged (39), aged (around 60) and long-lived (approximately 81). To avoid experimental bias, donors of different ages were randomly spread across the sequencing lanes. The study analyzed two additional independent replicas of 1 million unique cDNA reads from the same blood draw for two donors, one aged 18 to 30 and one aged 80 or older. The full study reports these points: The long-lived group showed more naive CD4+ T cells, fewer expanded clones and increased TCR diversity than the aged group, suggesting age selection. Estimates of total diversity based on one million sequenced T cells were considered lower bounds and underestimates. A strong correlation was found between observed TCR beta diversity and the percentage of naive T cells measured by flow cytometry. Observed TCR beta diversity per million T cells fell roughly linearly with age, and a significant reduction was already apparent by age around 44. Because donor CMV infection status was unknown, age-related changes in expanded clonotypes were potentially confounded. Conclusive comparison of naive and antigen-experienced compartments was prevented by the profiling of bulk unsorted PBMCs.

To prepare the library, 5' RACE was applied. Sequenced on an Illumina HiSeq 2500. The second PCR ran for about 6 to 12 cycles and used a J-beta primer mix along with a sample-barcoded 5' primer. A template-switch 5' adaptor carrying 12 random nucleotides introduced a unique molecular identifier onto each TCR beta cDNA molecule. Each sample yielded at least 2.5 million CDR3-containing paired-end reads. First-strand cDNA synthesis was performed from all RNA using the Mint cDNA synthesis kit, with priming by a TRBC-specific oligonucleotide. Following uracil-DNA glycosylase treatment, a first 18-cycle PCR with universal primers M1SS and BC2_uni_R was performed on all cDNA. For the original study's pipeline: For normalization, 1 million high-quality reads, each with a distinct molecular identifier, were randomly selected from each sample. Instead of being binned into consensus sequences, reads that shared molecular identifiers were thrown out. MiTCR, with a Q25 quality threshold and the strictest error-elimination algorithm, was used for CDR3 identification, clonotype clustering and error correction. Lower-bound total TCR beta diversity was estimated with a nonparametric unseen species model using Euler transformation. Clones were called with MiXCR by TCRdb after fastp trimmed the public reads at Q25, and only in-frame beta chains were retained. Every entry covers one CDR3 protein and lists the most common genes and DNA from its rows. TCRdb, not the original authors, processed these V and J calls. This sample holds over a million distinct CDR3 sequences; under 55% were observed only once. The ten largest clones represent approximately 17% of the sample.

The donors were roughly 38 Caucasian individuals from Russia, aged roughly 6 to 100 years, who were systemically healthy. Each donor gave ten milliliters of peripheral blood, collected into EDTA-treated Vacutainer tubes. PBMCs were isolated by Ficoll-Paque density-gradient centrifugation, with at least 6.5 million obtained per sample. Total RNA was extracted from PBMCs with Trizol reagent, with at least 5.5 micrograms obtained per sample. Naive CD45RAhigh/CD27high T cell percentages were measured by flow cytometry on a PBMC aliquot from every donor. Relative to germline, V is missing 0 bases and J is missing 2 bases, with 11 bases of the junction outside any gene match. In the germline V gene (reference sequence), CDR1 corresponds to LGHDT and CDR2 to YNNKEL. Reading from cysteine to phenylalanine, the CDR3 counts 18 amino acids. The retained sequence is limited to the CDR3, 54 bases, with the frame set at the first base.

The receptor was isolated from a woman aged 55 to 70 in good health. Source material: blood. Recombination joined TRBV3-1 with TRBJ2-7; 9 junctional bases match TRBD1. CDR3 loop: CASSQDNGFRTGAYEQYF. Read as DNA, the sequence is TGTGCCAGCAGCCAAGATAACGGTTTTCGGACAGGGGCCTACGAGCAGTACTTC.